These 21 T cell receptor beta chains were sequenced from one sample in a study of OX40 agonist ivuxolimab in advanced cancers. Produced via immunoSEQ multiplex PCR; TCRdb's table is partial and in-frame only. Of approximately 58,000 clones listed, 70% to 90% are singletons. The specimen comprised CD4+ or CD8+ T cells sorted from blood, sampled in a trial of the OX40 agonist ivuxolimab. These receptor sequences come from an adult with an advanced solid tumor such as melanoma, head and neck, liver or kidney cancer.

The CDR3 DNA is TGTGCCAGCAGCGTAGGGACAGGGATGAACACTGAAGCTTTCTTT. This gives the protein CASSVGTGMNTEAFF. The chain has TRBV9 and TRBJ1-1; TRBD1 matches at 8 bases. The CDR3 sequence is 15 residues long. From germline, CDR1 is SGDLS and CDR2 YYNGEE. Trimming removed 0 bases from V and 0 bases from J; junction bases left unmatched: 1.

V usage is TRBV5-1 and J usage is TRBJ2-7, with D maybe TRBD1 (6 bases). Trimming removed 1 base at V and 5 bases at J, with 10 bases between. Germline lookup yields CDR1 SGHRS and CDR2 YFSETQ. The CDR3 runs to 13 residues. Here the CDR3 DNA reads TGCGCCAGCAGCTTGAGCAGGGACAACGAGCAGTACTTC. It translates to CASSLSRDNEQYF. The whole variable domain, filled in from reference TRBV5-1 and TRBJ2-7, reads KAGVTQTPRYLIKTRGQQVTLSCSPISGHRSVSWYQQTPGQGLQFLFEYFSETQRNKGNFPGRFSGRQFSNSRSEMNVSTLELGDSALYLCASSLSRDNEQYFGPGTRLTVT.

Only one count was recorded for this clone. Here the CDR3 DNA reads TGTGCCACCAGCTCTCGACAGGGGGATGAAAAACTGTTTTTT. It is translated as CATSSRQGDEKLFF. V and J are TRBV15 and TRBJ1-4; TRBD1 matches 9 bases. The germline V gene has CDR1 LNHNV and CDR2 YYDKDF (reference sequence). The CDR3 is 14 amino acids. J was trimmed by 6 bases and V by 5 bases; bases with no gene match: 4.

The chain combines TRBV19 with TRBJ2-1, with 13 bases that match TRBD2. Germline CDR1 and CDR2: LNHDA and SQIVND (reference sequence). V gave up 5 bases and J gave up 3 bases; unmatched junction bases: 16. The CDR3 totals 20 residues. The CDR3 sequence is CASSPPLGLAGWNIYNEQFF. In nucleotides, the CDR3 is TGTGCCAGTAGTCCACCCCTGGGACTAGCGGGATGGAATATCTACAATGAGCAGTTCTTC.

The V gene is TRBV9, the J gene TRBJ2-2; possibly TRBD1 for D (5 bases). Germline V gene data show CDR1 as SGDLS and CDR2 as YYNGEE. Between the trimmed V and J ends, which lost 0 bases and 0 bases, there was a span of 9 bases. The CDR3 length is 16 residues. The CDR3 reads CASSVEGRPNTGELFF. The CDR3 DNA reads as TGTGCCAGCAGCGTAGAGGGGCGGCCGAACACCGGGGAGCTGTTTTTT.

The rearrangement joins TRBV18 to TRBJ1-5; 9 bases map to TRBD1. Germline CDR1 reads KGHSH; CDR2 reads LQKENI. The trim removed 3 bases at V and 4 bases at J, leaving 10 bases unmatched. The length of the CDR3 is 17 residues. Here the CDR3 DNA reads TGTGCCAGCTCACCCGACATTGGACAGGGGAGAAATCAGCCCCAGCATTTT. Translating gives CASSPDIGQGRNQPQHF. The entire variable domain, with the rest obtained from reference TRBV18 and TRBJ1-5, is as follows: NAGVMQNPRHLVRRRGQEARLRCSPMKGHSHVYWYRQLPEEGLKFMVYLQKENIIDESGMPKERFSAEFPKEGPSILRIQQVVRGDSAAYFCASSPDIGQGRNQPQHFGDGTRLSIL.

The chain is built from TRBV5-5 and TRBJ2-5; no clear D gene. V shed 4 bases and J shed 1 base, with 8 bases lying between them. This CDR3 is 13 amino acids long. Germline values: CDR1 SGHKS, CDR2 YYEKEE (reference sequence). Here the CDR3 reads CASSTLGQETQYF. The CDR3 nucleotides are TGTGCCAGCAGCACCTTGGGCCAAGAGACCCAGTACTTC.

The chain joins TRBV7-9 to TRBJ2-3; 12 bases line up with TRBD2. V lost 5 bases to trimming and J lost 1 base; unmatched junction nucleotides: 4. This CDR3 is 16 amino acids long. Per germline, CDR1 SEHNR and CDR2 FQNEAQ (reference sequence). The CDR3 loop is CASSLLAGGRTDTQYF. The CDR3 nucleotides read TGTGCCAGCAGCCTACTAGCGGGAGGTCGCACAGATACGCAGTATTTT.

The chain couples TRBV6-6 to TRBJ2-2; the D is unclear. Deletions cut 5 bases from V and 5 bases from J, with 6 bases between. Germline V gives CDR1 MNHNY, CDR2 SVGAGI (reference sequence). The CDR3 covers 12 residues. CDR3 in amino acids: CASSRTTGELFF. In DNA form, the CDR3 reads TGTGCCAGCAGTCGGACGACCGGGGAGCTGTTTTTT.

V is TRBV29-1 and J is TRBJ2-1; D possibly corresponds to TRBD1 (7 bases). Germline V gene data show CDR1 as SQVTM and CDR2 as ANQGSEA. Trimming took 3 bases from V and 9 from J, leaving 21 bases between them. CDR3 length equals 15 residues. The CDR3 DNA reads TGCAGCGTTGATGGGGGGACAGCCTCCCCAGTTGAGCAGTTCTTC. This translates into CSVDGGTASPVEQFF.

V and J are TRBV7-3 and TRBJ2-7; 9 bases fit TRBD1. The junction had 7 bases not matched to a gene; V was cut back by 5 bases and J by 2 bases. The CDR3 totals 15 residues. CDR1 is SGHTA, CDR2 FQGTGA, per germline. CDR3 DNA sequence: TGTGCCAGCAGCAGCCGGGACAGGGCCGCCTACGAGCAGTACTTC. Its translation: CASSSRDRAAYEQYF. Combining the CDR3 with reference TRBV7-3 and TRBJ2-7 gives the whole variable domain GAGVSQTPSNKVTEKGKYVELRCDPISGHTALYWYRQSLGQGPEFLIYFQGTGAADDSGLPNDRFFAVRPEGSVSTLKIQRTERGDSAVYLCASSSRDRAAYEQYFGPGTRLTVT.

This chain links TRBV9 with TRBJ2-1; possibly TRBD2 for D (5 bases). The germline gives CDR1 SGDLS, CDR2 YYNGEE. The CDR3 spans 16 residues. Trimming removed 4 bases at V and 3 bases at J, with 17 bases between. CDR3 amino acids: CASSLGLAENYNEQFF. CDR3 in DNA: TGTGCCAGCAGCTTGGGCCTAGCAGAAAACTACAATGAGCAGTTCTTC.

Written as DNA, the CDR3 is TGTGCCTGGAGTTTCATAGGTGGCTACACCTTC. Encoded protein: CAWSFIGGYTF. The chain links TRBV30 to TRBJ1-2; no definite D call. Germline V lookup: CDR1 GTSNPN, CDR2 SVGIG (reference sequence). The CDR3 has 11 amino acids. V was shortened by 2 bases and J by 7 bases, with 8 bases between the two germline ends.

This clone was observed once. The chain uses TRBV6-1 and TRBJ2-7; 7 nucleotides match TRBD1. Germline lookup yields CDR1 MNHNS and CDR2 SASEGT. This CDR3 comprises 14 residues. The J segment lost 1 base and the V segment lost 7 bases, leaving 7 bases of the junction unmatched. CDR3 residues: CASTYRGRSYEQYF. In nucleotides, the CDR3 is TGTGCCAGCACGTACAGGGGTCGGTCCTACGAGCAGTACTTC.

The chain recombines TRBV5-6 with TRBJ2-7, with D uncertain. The germline CDR1 and CDR2 sequences are SGHDT and YYEEEE. The CDR3 is 11 amino acids. V lost 5 bases, J lost 3 bases, and 6 bases lay in between. The CDR3 loop reads CASSSYYEQYF. The CDR3 DNA is TGTGCCAGCAGTTCCTACTACGAGCAGTACTTC.

CDR3 in DNA: TGTGCCAGCAGCGGGACAGGGGTAGATACGCAGTATTTT. Translating gives CASSGTGVDTQYF. The genes are TRBV7-8 and TRBJ2-3; the match to TRBD1 covers 10 bases. Germline loops: CDR1 SGHVS, CDR2 FQNEAQ. V dropped 5 bases and J dropped 5; count of bases not matched to a gene: 1. The CDR3 is 13 amino acids.

This clone has just a few counts. The rearrangement joins TRBV19 to TRBJ2-3, with 7 nucleotides matching TRBD1. The CDR3 covers 17 residues. Unmatched junction bases numbered 13, after V lost 4 bases and J lost 3 bases. Germline V gene lookup returns CDR1 LNHDA and CDR2 SQIVND (reference sequence). CDR3 loop: CASSNGGRGTRTDTQYF. CDR3 in DNA: TGTGCCAGTAGTAATGGGGGCAGGGGGACGCGAACAGATACGCAGTATTTT.

This clone was detected a few times. V usage is TRBV20-1 and J usage is TRBJ1-2, with D maybe TRBD1 (5 bases). The germline V and J ends were trimmed by 6 bases and 6 bases, with 8 bases remaining between them. Germline V gene data show CDR1 as DFQATT and CDR2 as SNEGSKA (reference sequence). The CDR3 extends over 10 amino acids. CDR3 region: CSAGQDGYTF. The CDR3 DNA reads TGCAGTGCGGGGCAGGATGGCTACACCTTC.

The genes are TRBV5-1 and TRBJ1-4, with D possibly being TRBD1 (5 bases). The CDR3 runs to 15 residues. V was cut by 1 base and J by 11 bases, with 18 bases left in between. Germline loops: CDR1 SGHRS, CDR2 YFSETQ. The CDR3 protein is CASSLWSGTAGKLFF. In DNA, the CDR3 is TGCGCCAGCAGCTTGTGGTCGGGGACCGCTGGGAAACTGTTTTTT.

This clone occurred a few times. The chain is built from TRBV5-1 and TRBJ1-3; 7 nucleotides line up with TRBD1. V shed 4 bases and J 4 bases; nucleotides not matched to a gene: 5. The CDR3 length is 14 residues. Looked up from germline, CDR1 is SGHRS and CDR2 is YFSETQ. In DNA, the CDR3 is TGCGCCAGCAGCATGACAGGGTTCGGAAACACCATATATTTT. It encodes CASSMTGFGNTIYF.

The V and J genes are TRBV11-3 and TRBJ2-1; 12 bases match TRBD2. In germline, CDR1 is SGHNT, CDR2 YENEEA. The CDR3 covers 16 residues. The junction had 6 bases not matched to a gene; V was cut back by 5 bases and J by 4 bases. In DNA form, the CDR3 reads TGTGCCAGCAGCCCTATGACTAGCGGGAGATACAATGAGCAGTTCTTC. Protein product: CASSPMTSGRYNEQFF. Full variable domain (remainder filled in from reference TRBV11-3 and TRBJ2-1): EAGVVQSPRYKIIEKKQPVAFWCNPISGHNTLYWYLQNLGQGPELLIRYENEEAVDDSQLPKDRFSAERLKGVDSTLKIQPAELGDSAVYLCASSPMTSGRYNEQFFGPGTRLTVL.